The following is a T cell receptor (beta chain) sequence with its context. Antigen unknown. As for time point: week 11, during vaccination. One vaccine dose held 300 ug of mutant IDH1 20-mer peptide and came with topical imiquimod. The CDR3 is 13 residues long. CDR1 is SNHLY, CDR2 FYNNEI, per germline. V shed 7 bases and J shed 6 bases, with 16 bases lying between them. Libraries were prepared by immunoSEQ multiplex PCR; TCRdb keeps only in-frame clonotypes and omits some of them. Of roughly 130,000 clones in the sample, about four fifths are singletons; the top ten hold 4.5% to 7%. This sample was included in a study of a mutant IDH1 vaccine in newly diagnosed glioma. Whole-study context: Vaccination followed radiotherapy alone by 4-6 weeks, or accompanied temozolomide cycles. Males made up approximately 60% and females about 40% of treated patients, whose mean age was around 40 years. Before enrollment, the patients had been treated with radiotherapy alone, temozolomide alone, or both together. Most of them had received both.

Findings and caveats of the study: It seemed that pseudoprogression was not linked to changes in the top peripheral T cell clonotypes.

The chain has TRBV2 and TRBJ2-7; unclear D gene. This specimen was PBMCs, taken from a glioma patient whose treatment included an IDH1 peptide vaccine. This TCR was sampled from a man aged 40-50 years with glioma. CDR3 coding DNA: TGTGCCAGCAACCCCTACAGTTGGACCGAGCAGTACTTC. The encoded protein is CASNPYSWTEQYF.